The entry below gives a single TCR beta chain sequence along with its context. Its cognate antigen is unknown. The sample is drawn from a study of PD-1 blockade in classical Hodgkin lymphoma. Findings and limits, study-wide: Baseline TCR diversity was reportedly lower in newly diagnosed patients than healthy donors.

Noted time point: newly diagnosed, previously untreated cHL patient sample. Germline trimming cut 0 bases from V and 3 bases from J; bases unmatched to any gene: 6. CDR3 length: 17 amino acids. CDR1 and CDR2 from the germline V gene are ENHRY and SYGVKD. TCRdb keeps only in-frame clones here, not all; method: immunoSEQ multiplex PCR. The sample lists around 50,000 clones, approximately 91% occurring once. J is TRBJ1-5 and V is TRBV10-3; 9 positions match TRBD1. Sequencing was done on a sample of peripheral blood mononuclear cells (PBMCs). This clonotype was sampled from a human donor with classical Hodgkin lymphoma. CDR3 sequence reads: CAISESGQGPFNQPQHF. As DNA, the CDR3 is TGTGCCATCAGTGAGTCCGGACAGGGGCCCTTCAATCAGCCCCAGCATTTT.